This passage covers 8 T cell receptor beta chains from one sample sequenced in a study of blood T cell repertoires in COVID-19. Produced via immunoSEQ multiplex PCR; TCRdb's table is partial and in-frame only. The sample gives about 340,000 clones, around four fifths of which show up once; 2.5% to 3.5% is in the top ten. Sequencing was done on a sample of peripheral blood. These receptors were taken from a man aged 30-40 years with active or convalescent COVID-19.

The chain recombines TRBV5-1 with TRBJ1-6, with 8 bases lining up with TRBD1. The CDR3 consists of 16 residues. Germline V lookup: CDR1 SGHRS, CDR2 YFSETQ. Germline trimming cut 0 bases from V and 6 bases from J; bases unmatched to any gene: 5. The CDR3 sequence is CASSLDLGQGNSPLHF. CDR3 coding DNA: TGCGCCAGCAGCTTGGATCTTGGACAGGGTAATTCACCCCTCCACTTT.

The genes are TRBV6-5 and TRBJ2-3; 11 nucleotides line up with TRBD2. Germline V gives CDR1 MNHEY, CDR2 SVGAGI. There are 15 residues in the CDR3. Trimming at V came to 7 bases and at J to 5 bases, leaving 8 bases not matched to a gene. CDR3 amino acids: CASIGVAGGEDTQYF. The CDR3 nucleotides read TGTGCCAGCATCGGGGTAGCGGGAGGGGAAGATACGCAGTATTTT.

This clone was recorded once. The V call is TRBV7-9, the J call TRBJ2-1, with 13 positions matching TRBD2. The CDR3 extends over 14 amino acids. J gave up 10 bases and V 1 base, and 1 base lay outside the gene matches. In germline, CDR1 is SEHNR, CDR2 FQNEAQ (reference sequence). This chain's CDR3 is CASSLGGLAGEQFF. The CDR3 DNA reads TGTGCCAGCAGCTTAGGGGGACTAGCGGGGGAGCAGTTCTTC.

The chain couples TRBV6-1 to TRBJ2-4, with 7 bases identical to TRBD1. CDR3 length equals 15 residues. Germline CDR1 MNHNS, CDR2 SASEGT. The ends lost 3 bases at V and 6 bases at J; junction bases unmatched: 8. In DNA, the CDR3 is TGTGCCAGCAGTGACAGGGGACAGATAATAAACATTCAGTACTTC. Its translation is CASSDRGQIINIQYF.

In this sample, this clone turned up a few times. The chain combines TRBV11-2 with TRBJ2-7; possibly TRBD2 for D (5 bases). The CDR3 is made up of 14 amino acids. V was trimmed by 4 bases and J by 0 bases, leaving 10 bases between them. Germline CDR1 SGHAT, CDR2 FQNNGV. The CDR3: CASSSSFSSYEQYF. CDR3 coding DNA: TGTGCCAGCAGCTCTAGCTTTAGCTCCTACGAGCAGTACTTC.

This chain joins TRBV7-9 and TRBJ2-2, with 12 bases matching TRBD2. CDR3 length equals 16 residues. Per the germline V gene, CDR1 is SEHNR and CDR2 is FQNEAQ (reference sequence). Germline trimming cut 6 bases from V and 6 bases from J; bases unmatched to any gene: 8. The CDR3 DNA follows: TGTGCCAGCAGTCGCGGACTAGCGGGACCTGCCGGGGAGCTGTTTTTT. Translation: CASSRGLAGPAGELFF.

This clone showed up just a few times. The chain recombines TRBV18 with TRBJ1-2; a weak D match, TRBD1 (6 bases). The V gene lost 4 bases and the J gene lost 5 bases, with 11 bases spanning the gap. Germline CDR1 and CDR2: KGHSH and LQKENI. The length of the CDR3 is 13 residues. The CDR3 DNA sequence: TGTGCCAGCTCACTAACAGGGCTGTATGGCTACACCTTC. This gives the protein CASSLTGLYGYTF.

Points on this clone: The same CDR3 can be traced to other DNA sequences in this sample. V and J are TRBV28 and TRBJ1-1, with TRBD1 identical over 11 bases. The CDR3 extends over 15 amino acids. The ends lost 2 bases at V and 4 bases at J; junction bases unmatched: 3. CDR1 and CDR2 (germline): MDHEN, SYDVKM. The CDR3 nucleotides read TGTGCCAGCAGTTTAGGCGGGACAGGGGGCACTGAAGCTTTCTTT. Protein product: CASSLGGTGGTEAFF.